This T cell receptor (beta chain) was recovered during a study of blood T cell repertoires in COVID-19. The overall study: The samples span acute and convalescent COVID-19 from the United States, Italy and Spain.

The CDR3 covers 15 residues. V lost 1 base to trimming and J lost 3 bases, with 12 bases between them. Germline CDR1 and CDR2: SGHVS and FNYEAQ. Original processing methods: Reference gene primer amplification in the assay estimated nucleated cell counts. Assay used: immunoSEQ multiplex PCR; TCRdb lists only in-frame clones, some missing. V and J calls and clone size follow that table, whereas D and trimming were derived from the DNA. This sample has 99,000 or so clones, with 80% to 90% found just once. This clonotype was sampled from a man in his sixties with acute or convalescent COVID-19. The J gene is TRBJ1-1, the V gene TRBV7-6, with a possible D match to TRBD1 (6 bases). The sequenced material came from peripheral blood. CDR3 residues: CASSLEQGVHTEAFF. DNA for the CDR3: TGTGCCAGCAGCTTAGAACAGGGTGTTCACACTGAAGCTTTCTTT.